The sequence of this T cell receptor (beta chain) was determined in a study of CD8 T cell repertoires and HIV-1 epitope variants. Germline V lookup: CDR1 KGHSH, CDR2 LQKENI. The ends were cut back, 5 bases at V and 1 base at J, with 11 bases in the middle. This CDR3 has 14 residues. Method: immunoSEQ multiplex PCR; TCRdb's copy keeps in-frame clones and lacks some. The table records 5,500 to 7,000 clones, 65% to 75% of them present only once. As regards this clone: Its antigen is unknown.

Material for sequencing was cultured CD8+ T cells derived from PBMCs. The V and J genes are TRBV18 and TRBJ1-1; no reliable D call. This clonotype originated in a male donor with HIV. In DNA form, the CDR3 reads TGTGCCAGCTCATCAGGAGTTCCGAACACTGAAGCTTTCTTT. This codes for CASSSGVPNTEAFF.